These 20 T cell receptor beta chains were sequenced from one sample in a study of T-cell memory formation after mild COVID-19. TCRdb recomputed calls from the 5' RACE reads with MiXCR, one row per CDR3 protein. The data show around 250,000 distinct CDR3 sequences, 15% seen once. The sequenced sample consisted of PBMCs or a T cell subset sorted from them (not recorded which). Receptors were obtained from an adult woman who had mild COVID-19 (a few samples of this study predate the infection). Cell type and time point are not known.

The J gene is TRBJ1-2, the V gene TRBV9; D remains ambiguous. CDR1 is SGDLS, CDR2 YYNGEE, per germline. This CDR3 has 14 residues. V lost 2 bases to trimming and J lost 6 bases, with 14 bases between them. The CDR3 region is CASSVSAPANGYTF. The CDR3 nucleotides are TGTGCCAGCAGCGTGTCGGCTCCAGCGAATGGCTACACCTTC.

This sequence joins TRBV6-2 or TRBV6-3 and TRBJ2-5, with D perhaps matching TRBD2 (6 bases). The CDR3 sequence is 14 residues long. Between the trimmed V and J ends, which lost 0 bases and 5 bases, there was a span of 10 bases. In germline, CDR1 is MNHEY, CDR2 SVGEGT. CDR3 sequence reads: CASSYSRLVETQYF. The CDR3 DNA sequence: TGTGCCAGCAGTTACTCAAGACTAGTGGAGACCCAGTACTTC.

This clonotype was seen a handful of times. This chain uses TRBV14 with TRBJ1-6, with D unclear. In germline, CDR1 is SGHDN, CDR2 FVKESK. CDR3 length: 12 residues. V was shortened by 3 bases and J by 13 bases, with 10 bases between the two germline ends. CDR3 region: CASSQEWYPLHF. As DNA, the CDR3 is TGTGCCAGCAGCCAGGAATGGTATCCCCTCCACTTT.

This clonotype came up a few times. This sequence joins TRBV5-1 and TRBJ2-3; 7 bases agree with TRBD1. V dropped 6 bases and J dropped 0; count of bases not matched to a gene: 7. Germline assignment: CDR1 SGHRS and CDR2 YFSETQ. The CDR3 covers 15 residues. The CDR3 DNA is TGCGCCAGCACCCGGGACAGAGCTAGCACAGATACGCAGTATTTT. Its translation: CASTRDRASTDTQYF. Combining the CDR3 with reference TRBV5-1 and TRBJ2-3 gives the whole variable domain KAGVTQTPRYLIKTRGQQVTLSCSPISGHRSVSWYQQTPGQGLQFLFEYFSETQRNKGNFPGRFSGRQFSNSRSEMNVSTLELGDSALYLCASTRDRASTDTQYFGPGTRLTVL.

This clonotype was counted between two and nine times. This chain's CDR3 is CSAGSADTQYF. The CDR3 DNA reads TGCAGCGCAGGATCCGCAGATACGCAGTATTTT. The rearrangement joins TRBV29-1 to TRBJ2-3; the D is unclear. Deletions cut 7 bases from V and 4 bases from J, with 9 bases between. Germline loops: CDR1 SQVTM, CDR2 ANQGSEA. CDR3 length: 11 amino acids.

The J gene is TRBJ2-1, the V gene TRBV2; TRBD2 matches at 9 bases. The CDR3 is 16 residues long. CDR1 SNHLY and CDR2 FYNNEI come from the germline V gene. Losses at the gene ends were 7 bases for V and 4 bases for J; bases not matched to a gene: 11. Here the CDR3 reads CASKTLASGVYNEQFF. CDR3 DNA: TGTGCCAGCAAAACGCTGGCTAGCGGGGTATACAATGAGCAGTTCTTC.

The V call is TRBV5-1, the J call TRBJ2-2, with a possible D match to TRBD2 (5 bases). CDR3 length equals 15 residues. Trimming cost V 2 bases and J 6 bases, with 14 bases left between them. Germline-derived CDR1 and CDR2 are SGHRS and YFSETQ. DNA of the CDR3: TGCGCCAGCAGCTTAGGAGGCTATTCGGCCGGGGAGCTGTTTTTT. This gives the protein CASSLGGYSAGELFF.

The chain carries TRBV4-1 and TRBJ1-2, with D perhaps TRBD1 (6 bases). Trimming removed 1 base at V and 5 bases at J, with 11 bases between. Germline-derived CDR1 and CDR2 are MGHRA and YSYEKL. The CDR3 has 14 residues. The CDR3 region is CASSQAAGEYGYTF. The CDR3 DNA sequence: TGCGCCAGCAGCCAAGCGGCAGGGGAATATGGCTACACCTTC.

The chain recombines TRBV7-8 with TRBJ1-1; 7 bases align to TRBD1. The CDR3 contains 15 residues. V gave up 5 bases and J gave up 7 bases; unmatched junction bases: 13. CDR1 is SGHVS, CDR2 FQNEAQ, per germline. DNA of the CDR3: TGTGCCAGCAGCGGGAGAGGACAGGACATGCGTGAAGCTTTCTTT. The encoded protein is CASSGRGQDMREAFF.

The sample holds one count of this clonotype. The V and J genes are TRBV9 and TRBJ2-1; 7 bases align to TRBD1. CDR3 length: 14 residues. Germline V gene lookup returns CDR1 SGDLS and CDR2 YYNGEE. V trimming: 1 base; J trimming: 4 bases; junction bases outside the gene matches: 2. CDR3 in amino acids: CASSVTGAYNEQFF. CDR3 sequence (DNA): TGTGCCAGCAGCGTAACAGGGGCATACAATGAGCAGTTCTTC.

The chain is built from TRBV20-1 and TRBJ1-5; D gene uncertain. The V end lost 0 bases, the J end lost 12 bases, and 12 bases lay between the germline ends. Germline-derived CDR1 and CDR2 are DFQATT and SNEGSKA (reference sequence). This CDR3 contains 12 residues. The CDR3 reads CSARDHLERQHF. Written as DNA, the CDR3 is TGCAGTGCTAGAGATCACCTTGAACGCCAGCATTTT.

This clonotype was observed at least ten times. V usage is TRBV20-1 and J usage is TRBJ2-3; possible D gene TRBD2, 6 bases. Trimming left V 3 bases short and J 0 bases short, with 7 bases between. The length of the CDR3 is 13 residues. CDR1 is DFQATT, CDR2 SNEGSKA, per germline (reference sequence). CDR3 protein: CSARAGSTDTQYF. The CDR3 DNA sequence: TGCAGTGCTAGGGCGGGGAGCACAGATACGCAGTATTTT.

V is TRBV4-3 and J is TRBJ2-1, with D maybe TRBD1 (6 bases). In germline, CDR1 is LGHNA, CDR2 YSLEER. V dropped 1 base and J dropped 0 bases, with 13 bases sitting between them. The CDR3 is 17 residues long. The CDR3 protein is CASSQGTVLSSYNEQFF. In DNA form, the CDR3 reads TGCGCCAGCAGCCAAGGGACAGTCCTGAGCTCCTACAATGAGCAGTTCTTC.

The chain carries TRBV9 and TRBJ2-2, with 8 bases matching TRBD1. Trimming removed 6 bases from V and 3 bases from J; junction bases left unmatched: 10. Germline lookup yields CDR1 SGDLS and CDR2 YYNGEE. This CDR3 comprises 16 residues. CDR3 amino acids: CASTWAGGGDTGELFF. DNA for the CDR3: TGTGCCAGCACGTGGGCAGGGGGCGGCGACACCGGGGAGCTGTTTTTT.

The table lists this clonotype with a few counts. This chain uses TRBV12-3 or TRBV12-4 with TRBJ1-5; 9 bases fit TRBD1. V shed 6 bases and J 2 bases; nucleotides not matched to a gene: 8. The CDR3 consists of 16 residues. CDR3 sequence (DNA): TGTGCCAGCAGCATCGCGGGACAGGGACGCAATCAGCCCCAGCATTTT. Translated: CASSIAGQGRNQPQHF.

This clonotype has at least ten counts. This chain joins TRBV24-1 and TRBJ2-3; TRBD2 agrees at 13 bases. This CDR3 is 18 amino acids long. The trim removed 4 bases at V and 4 bases at J, leaving 10 bases unmatched. The germline CDR1 and CDR2 sequences are KGHDR and SFDVKD. This CDR3 reads CATSDHRGLAGVSDTQYF. The CDR3 nucleotides read TGTGCCACCAGTGACCATAGAGGACTAGCGGGGGTGTCAGATACGCAGTATTTT.

This clonotype has only a few counts. This chain connects TRBV12-3 or TRBV12-4 to TRBJ1-1; 12 positions match TRBD1. The CDR3 sequence is 16 residues long. V was clipped by 6 bases and J by 7 bases; unmatched bases: 12. The CDR3: CASSPSRDRGQGEAFF. The CDR3 bases are TGTGCCAGCAGCCCAAGCCGGGACAGGGGGCAGGGTGAAGCTTTCTTT.

The gene calls are TRBV13 and TRBJ1-2; D is undetermined. CDR3 length equals 15 residues. Trimming left V 5 bases short and J 7 bases short, with 20 bases between. Germline lookup yields CDR1 PRHDT and CDR2 FYEKMQ (reference sequence). CDR3 sequence reads: CASSPRAPGMSGYTF. In nucleotides, the CDR3 is TGTGCCAGCAGCCCCCGGGCTCCGGGAATGAGTGGCTACACCTTC.

This clonotype was seen a few times. The chain has TRBV9 and TRBJ1-2, with TRBD1 identical over 9 bases. This CDR3 has 18 amino acids. Germline CDR1 reads SGDLS; CDR2 reads YYNGEE. Unmatched junction bases numbered 13, after V lost 4 bases and J lost 0 bases. CDR3 in amino acids: CASSPRYMRDRANYGYTF. CDR3 nucleotide sequence: TGTGCCAGCAGCCCCCGATACATGCGGGACAGGGCTAACTATGGCTACACCTTC. Variable domain in full (rest from reference TRBV9 and TRBJ1-2): DSGVTQTPKHLITATGQRVTLRCSPRSGDLSVYWYQQSLDQGLQFLIQYYNGEERAKGNILERFSAQQFPDLHSELNLSSLELGDSALYFCASSPRYMRDRANYGYTFGSGTRLTVV.

The count of this clonotype is one. CDR3 residues: CASSPQGGELFF. The DNA for the CDR3 is TGTGCCAGCAGCCCTCAAGGCGGGGAGCTGTTTTTT. The J gene is TRBJ2-2, the V gene TRBV11-2, with D hard to call. Trimming took off 5 bases at V and 7 bases at J, with 8 bases between the two ends. The CDR3 covers 12 residues. CDR1 SGHAT and CDR2 FQNNGV come from the germline V gene.